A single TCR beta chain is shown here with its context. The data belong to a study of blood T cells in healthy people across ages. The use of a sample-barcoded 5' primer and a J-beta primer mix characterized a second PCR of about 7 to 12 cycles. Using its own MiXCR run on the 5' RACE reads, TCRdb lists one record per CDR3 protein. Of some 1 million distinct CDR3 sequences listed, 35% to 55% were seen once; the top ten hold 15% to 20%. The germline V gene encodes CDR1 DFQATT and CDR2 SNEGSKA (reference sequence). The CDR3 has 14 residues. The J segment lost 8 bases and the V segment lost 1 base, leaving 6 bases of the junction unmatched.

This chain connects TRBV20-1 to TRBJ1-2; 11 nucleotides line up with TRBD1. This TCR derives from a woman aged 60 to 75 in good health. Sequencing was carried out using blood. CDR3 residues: CSARARDRGLGYTF. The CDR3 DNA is TGCAGTGCTAGAGCCAGGGACAGGGGGTTAGGCTACACCTTC.